Listed below are T cell receptor beta chains from one sample, sequenced in a study of blood T cell repertoires in COVID-19. TCRdb keeps only in-frame clones here, not all; method: immunoSEQ multiplex PCR. The sample holds roughly 150,000 clones, about 85% seen once. Material: peripheral blood. The source is an elderly woman with COVID-19, enrolled during active disease. Each CDR3 is given without its conserved first and last residue. Each record gives: J gene, V gene, clone size, CDR3 length, CDR3 protein. The size field is filled for only some rows; it gives once, few, many or a size class.

TRBJ1-1 | TRBV24-1 | NA | 11 | ATRPGVNTEAF
TRBJ1-4 | TRBV28 | NA | 11 | ASSGGNNEKLF
TRBJ2-7 | TRBV6-5 | NA | 12 | ASSRDRQIYEQY
TRBJ1-2 | TRBV5-3 | NA | 13 | ARSWDRVSLEGYT
TRBJ1-5 | TRBV18 | NA | 12 | ASSLDRSDQPQH
TRBJ2-7 | TRBV25-1 | NA | 12 | ASSPSKGAYEQY
TRBJ2-2 | TRBV5-1 | NA | 17 | ASSLAPPTTWANTGELF
TRBJ2-3 | TRBV5-1 | once | 14 | ASSSSGRGSADTQY
TRBJ1-2 | TRBV9 | NA | 11 | ASSVVGGHGYT
TRBJ2-2 | TRBV4-2 | NA | 13 | ASSQVTGGAEELF
TRBJ2-3 | TRBV27 | NA | 17 | ASSPVGLAGDTPTDTQY
TRBJ1-4 | TRBV12-5 | NA | 14 | ASGLDWGGGNEKLF
TRBJ1-4 | TRBV13 | NA | 14 | ASSPENRREIGKLF
TRBJ2-2 | TRBV5-1 | NA | 13 | ASSPERINTGELF
TRBJ1-5 | TRBV2 | NA | 11 | ASSEARDQPQH
TRBJ1-6 | TRBV6-5 | NA | 11 | ASSYSLSVPLH
TRBJ1-1 | TRBV3-1/TRBV3-2 | NA | 12 | ASSRREMNTEAF
TRBJ2-7 | TRBV10-3 | NA | 11 | AIRADRSYEQY
TRBJ2-5 | TRBV2 | NA | 15 | ASTELVNFGVMKTQY
TRBJ2-5 | TRBV29-1 | NA | 11 | SVGQGAVETQY
TRBJ2-4 | TRBV7-9 | NA | 13 | ASSLTAGAGGIQY
TRBJ1-2 | TRBV5-1 | NA | 12 | ASSLAQGALGYT
TRBJ1-6 | TRBV19 | NA | 13 | ASSFSGQGNSPLH
TRBJ2-2 | TRBV18 | NA | 14 | ASSPATGGTTGELF
TRBJ2-1 | TRBV11-2 | NA | 13 | ASSLLPGVLNEQF
TRBJ2-5 | TRBV28 | NA | 11 | ASRTGNQETQY